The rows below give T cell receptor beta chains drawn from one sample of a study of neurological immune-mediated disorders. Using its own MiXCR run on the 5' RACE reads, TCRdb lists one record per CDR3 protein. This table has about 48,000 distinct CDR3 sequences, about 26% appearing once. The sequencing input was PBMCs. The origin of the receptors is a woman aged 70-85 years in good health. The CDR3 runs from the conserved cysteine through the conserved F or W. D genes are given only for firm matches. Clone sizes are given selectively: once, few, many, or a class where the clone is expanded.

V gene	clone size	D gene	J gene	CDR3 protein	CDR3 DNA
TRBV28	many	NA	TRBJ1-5	CASSLSIQPQHF	TGTGCCAGCAGTTTAAGCATTCAGCCCCAGCATTTT
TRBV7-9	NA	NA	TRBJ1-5	CASMRDNQPQHF	TGTGCCAGCATGCGGGATAATCAGCCCCAGCATTTT
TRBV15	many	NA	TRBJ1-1	CATRRQLMNTEAFF	TGTGCCACCCGGCGTCAGTTGATGAACACTGAAGCTTTCTTT
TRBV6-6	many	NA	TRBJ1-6	CASSYGAGNSPLHF	TGTGCCAGCAGTTACGGGGCGGGCAATTCACCCCTCCACTTT
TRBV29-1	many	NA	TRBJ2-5	CSVFLYQETQYF	TGCAGCGTTTTTCTGTACCAAGAGACCCAGTACTTC
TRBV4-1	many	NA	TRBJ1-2	CASSQYFSGYGYTF	TGCGCCAGCAGCCAATATTTTTCGGGCTATGGCTACACCTTC
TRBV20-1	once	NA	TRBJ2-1	CSAYPPGGGGRNEQFF	TGCAGTGCTTATCCTCCAGGGGGCGGGGGACGCAATGAGCAGTTCTTC
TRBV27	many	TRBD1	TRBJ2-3	CASSLKGATDTQYF	TGTGCCAGCAGTTTGAAGGGGGCTACAGATACGCAGTATTTT
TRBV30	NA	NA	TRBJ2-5	CAWRGGTLGTYF	TGTGCCTGGAGGGGAGGTACCCTAGGCACGTACTTC
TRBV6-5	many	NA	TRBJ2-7	CASSRESSYEQYF	TGTGCCAGCAGTAGGGAAAGCTCCTACGAGCAGTACTTC
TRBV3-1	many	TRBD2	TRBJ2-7	CASSPSGRPSYEQYF	TGTGCCAGCAGCCCGAGCGGGAGGCCCTCCTACGAGCAGTACTTC
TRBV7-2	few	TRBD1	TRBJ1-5	CASSRDRGLNQPQHF	TGTGCCAGCAGTCGGGACAGGGGGCTCAATCAGCCCCAGCATTTT
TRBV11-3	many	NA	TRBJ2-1	CASSYYGNNEQFF	TGTGCCAGCAGCTACTACGGAAACAATGAGCAGTTCTTC
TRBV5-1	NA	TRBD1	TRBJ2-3	CASSLVFGDRAGDTQYF	TGCGCCAGCAGCTTAGTCTTTGGGGACAGGGCTGGAGATACGCAGTATTTT
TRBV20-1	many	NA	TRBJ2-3	CSATREDTQYF	TGCAGTGCTACCCGGGAGGATACGCAGTATTTT
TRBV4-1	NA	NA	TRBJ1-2	CASSHQTDLGDGYTF	TGCGCCAGCAGCCACCAGACGGATCTTGGAGATGGCTACACCTTC
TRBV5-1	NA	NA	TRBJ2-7	CASSLVLAAYEQYF	TGCGCCAGCAGCTTGGTACTAGCTGCCTACGAGCAGTACTTC
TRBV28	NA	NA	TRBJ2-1	CAIGDNEQFF	TGTGCCATCGGGGACAATGAGCAGTTCTTC
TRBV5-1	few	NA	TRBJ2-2	CASSLAVDGELFF	TGCGCCAGCAGCTTGGCGGTAGACGGGGAGCTGTTTTTT
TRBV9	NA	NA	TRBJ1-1	CASSAHTGEHTEAFF	TGTGCCAGCAGCGCGCACACGGGCGAACACACTGAAGCTTTCTTT
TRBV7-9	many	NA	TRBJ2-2	CASSLIGLPGELFF	TGTGCCAGCAGCTTAATAGGTTTGCCCGGGGAGCTGTTTTTT
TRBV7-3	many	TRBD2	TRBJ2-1	CASSLQTSGNEQFF	TGTGCCAGCAGCTTACAGACTAGCGGTAATGAGCAGTTCTTC
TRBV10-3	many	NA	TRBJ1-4	CAISEPRNEKLFF	TGTGCCATCAGTGAGCCAAGGAATGAAAAACTGTTTTTT
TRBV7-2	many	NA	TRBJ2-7	CASSQGTTYSYEQYF	TGTGCCAGCAGCCAGGGGACTACTTACTCCTACGAGCAGTACTTC
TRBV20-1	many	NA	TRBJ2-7	CSAAGWESQGTYEQYF	TGCAGTGCGGCGGGGTGGGAGTCCCAGGGGACCTACGAGCAGTACTTC
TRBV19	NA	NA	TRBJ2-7	CASSRNGDSYEQYF	TGTGCCAGTAGTAGGAATGGGGACTCCTACGAGCAGTACTTC
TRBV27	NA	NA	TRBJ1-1	CASSLSPPPRGNTEAFF	TGTGCCAGCAGTTTATCACCTCCTCCTCGGGGGAACACTGAAGCTTTCTTT
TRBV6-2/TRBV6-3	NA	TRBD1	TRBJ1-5	CASSYEQGLDSNQPQHF	TGTGCCAGCAGTTACGAACAGGGGCTGGATAGCAATCAGCCCCAGCATTTT
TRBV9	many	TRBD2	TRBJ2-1	CASSVVVGGLAENEQFF	TGTGCCAGCAGCGTAGTAGTTGGGGGACTAGCGGAAAACGAGCAGTTCTTC
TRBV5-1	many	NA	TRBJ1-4	CASSLSGEKLFF	TGCGCCAGCAGCTTGTCTGGAGAAAAACTGTTTTTT
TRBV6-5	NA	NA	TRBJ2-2	CASSYRGRNTGELFF	TGTGCCAGCAGTTACAGGGGCAGGAACACCGGGGAGCTGTTTTTT
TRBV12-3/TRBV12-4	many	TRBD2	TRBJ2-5	CASSFSGGSYQETQYF	TGTGCCAGCAGTTTTAGTGGCGGGAGTTACCAAGAGACCCAGTACTTC
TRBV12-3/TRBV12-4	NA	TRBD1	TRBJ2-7	CASRRQGGEQYF	TGTGCCAGCCGCCGACAGGGCGGGGAGCAGTACTTC
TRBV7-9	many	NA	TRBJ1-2	CASSFSPGGYTF	TGTGCCAGCAGCTTCTCCCCGGGTGGCTACACCTTC
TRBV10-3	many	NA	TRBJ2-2	CAISAGPISGELFF	TGTGCCATCAGCGCGGGACCAATTTCCGGGGAGCTGTTTTTT
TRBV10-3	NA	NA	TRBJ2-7	CAISDPPRQNYEHYF	TGTGCCATCAGTGACCCTCCCCGGCAGAACTACGAGCACTACTTC
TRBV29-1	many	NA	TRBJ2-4	CSVGDDAKNIQYF	TGCAGCGTAGGGGATGATGCCAAAAACATTCAGTACTTC
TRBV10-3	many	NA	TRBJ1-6	CAISLRVGDNSPLHF	TGTGCCATCTCCCTGCGCGTTGGGGATAATTCACCCCTCCACTTT
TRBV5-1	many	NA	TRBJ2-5	CASSNGGAGQETQYF	TGCGCCAGCAGCAATGGGGGGGCCGGGCAAGAGACCCAGTACTTC
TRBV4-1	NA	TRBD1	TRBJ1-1	CASSQGTGGSGAFF	TGCGCCAGCAGCCAGGGGACAGGGGGGTCCGGGGCTTTCTTT
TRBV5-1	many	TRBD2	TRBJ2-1	CASSLLSGGGYNEQFF	TGCGCCAGCAGCTTGCTCTCGGGAGGAGGCTACAATGAGCAGTTCTTC
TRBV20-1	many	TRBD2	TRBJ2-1	CSARDRLAGGREQFF	TGCAGTGCTAGAGATCGGCTAGCGGGAGGGCGTGAGCAGTTCTTC